One and the same sample provided the 6 T cell receptor beta chains below, sequenced in a study of T-cell reconstitution after alpha-beta-depleted transplantation in children. Preparation of the TCRbeta library used unique molecular identifiers. TCRdb fed the PCR reads into MiXCR, producing one record per CDR3 protein. The repertoire consists of about 610,000 distinct CDR3 sequences, with 8% to 11% occurring once and the leading ten covering less than 4.5%. The sequences come from PBMCs from the stem cell graft donor, collected from the stem cell graft. The receptors were gathered from a human donor who donated a stem cell graft to a child with acute myeloid leukemia.

J is TRBJ2-2 and V is TRBV20-1, with D maybe TRBD2 (5 bases). This CDR3 has 12 residues. Trimming took 5 bases from V and 5 from J, leaving 9 bases between them. The V gene's germline CDR1 is DFQATT and CDR2 SNEGSKA (reference sequence). The CDR3 bases are TGCAGTGCTGCGGACTGGACCGGGGAGCTGTTTTTT. It encodes CSAADWTGELFF.

This clonotype came up a few times. The chain joins TRBV7-9 to TRBJ2-1; D might be TRBD2 (6 bases). This CDR3 spans 15 amino acids. V lost 3 bases to trimming and J lost 4 bases, with 13 bases between them. The germline CDR1 and CDR2 sequences are SEHNR and FQNEAQ (reference sequence). CDR3 loop: CASSFLASDYNEQFF. The CDR3 DNA is TGTGCCAGCAGCTTTCTAGCGAGTGATTACAATGAGCAGTTCTTC.

About this clonotype: This may stem from a read error, because a much larger clone lies one nucleotide away. The rearrangement joins TRBV20-1 to TRBJ2-3, with 11 positions matching TRBD2. Germline V lookup: CDR1 DFQATT, CDR2 SNEGSKA (reference sequence). The CDR3 sequence is 15 residues long. For the CDR3, the DNA is TGCAGTGCTAGAGAACTAGCGGGAGCAGGGGATAAGCAGTATTTT. It specifies CSARELAGAGDKQYF.

The chain joins TRBV7-2 to TRBJ1-4, with 7 bases identical to TRBD1. Trimming took 8 bases from V and 7 from J; bases not matched to a gene: 7. Per the germline V gene, CDR1 is SGHTA and CDR2 is FQGNSA. The CDR3 is 13 residues long. In DNA form, the CDR3 reads TGTGCCAGCGGAGGGGGCTGGAGTGAAAAACTGTTTTTT. This gives the protein CASGGGWSEKLFF.

V is TRBV9 and J is TRBJ2-7; D assignment may be TRBD1 or TRBD2 (5 bases each). V gave up 3 bases and J gave up 2 bases, with 15 bases separating them. The germline gives CDR1 SGDLS, CDR2 YYNGEE. The length of the CDR3 is 15 residues. The CDR3 DNA sequence: TGTGCCAGCAGCGGCCCCCTGGGGGACCCCTACGAGCAGTACTTC. Translation: CASSGPLGDPYEQYF.

This clonotype was seen at least ten times. This chain links TRBV12-3 or TRBV12-4 with TRBJ2-1, with a weak D call TRBD2 (5 bases). The CDR3 is 15 residues long. V gave up 2 bases and J gave up 5 bases, with 13 bases separating them. The CDR3 bases are TGTGCCAGCAGTTTATTTCTCGGGGTGAACAATGAGCAGTTCTTC. This translates into CASSLFLGVNNEQFF.